What follows is one T cell receptor (beta chain) and its context. The data were obtained in a study of cytomegalovirus exposure and HLA in healthy donors. In the study overall: HLA-typed donors were the source of approximately 88 million unique TCRs, which an early data release held.

The length of the CDR3 is 12 residues. The ends lost 4 bases at V and 8 bases at J; junction bases unmatched: 4. Germline V gene sequence: CDR1 SQVTM, CDR2 ANQGSEA. The PCR employed 60 Vbeta primers together with 13 Jbeta primers. Data came from immunoSEQ multiplex PCR; TCRdb stores just in-frame clones and leaves some out. The sample includes about 110,000 clones, around 80% of them seen just once. Material for sequencing was PBMCs. The rearrangement joins TRBV29-1 to TRBJ1-4; 7 bases map to TRBD1. The TCR was taken from a man aged 50 to 59 in good health and CMV-seronegative. The CDR3 DNA sequence: TGCAGCGTTGGGACAGGAGGGGAAAAACTGTTTTTT. This translates into CSVGTGGEKLFF.